This T cell receptor (beta chain) is from a study of T cells after yellow fever vaccination (dated by TCRdb to between 2018 and 2021). Looking at the study overall: Libraries from fractions with low cell numbers were prepared with the SMART-Seq v4 Ultra Low Input RNA kit. To follow T-cell clones before and after both primary and booster YFV17D yellow fever vaccination, bulk TCR alpha and beta repertoires underwent longitudinal sequencing. Two healthy male donors, one aged 18 to 29 and one aged 30 to 39 years, were included in the cohort. Blood samples were taken at several timepoints before and after primary and secondary immunization, and bulk PBMC replicates and cell subsets were isolated.

Trimming costs V 8 bases and J 4 bases, and their ends lie 23 bases apart. The CDR3 contains 17 residues, cysteine and phenylalanine counted. Just the 51-base CDR3 DNA is kept, in frame starting at base 1. TCR cDNA was made using 5'RACE template switching, a step that added a universal primer site and unique molecular identifiers. Priming of cDNA synthesis was performed from both the TCR alpha and TCR beta constant segments. Library amplification involved two PCR steps, and the second step added sample barcodes and sequencing adapters. Sequencing of the libraries was done on either Illumina HiSeq 2500 (2x100 bp) or NovaSeq (2x150 bp). As for the original processing: MIGEC was used to demultiplex reads and collapse the reads into UMI consensus sequences, and MiXCR was used for V(D)J alignment. Using edgeR on replicate PBMC samples, clonotypes were called vaccine-responding if FDR was below 0.01 and the log2 fold change was above 5 up to day 15. CD4 or CD8 identity was assigned to each bulk clonotype according to whether the clonotype was present at higher abundance in the sequenced CD4 repertoire or the sequenced CD8 repertoire. Clones were called with MiXCR by TCRdb after fastp trimmed the public reads at Q25, and only in-frame beta chains were retained. Identical CDR3 proteins give one entry, which carries the most common genes and DNA. These V and J calls derive from TCRdb rather than the authors' analysis. The sample profile shows just under 600,000 distinct CDR3 sequences; approximately 13% of them were found once. Together, the top ten hold over 13% of the sample.

Notes on this clonotype: This clone's antigen is unknown. Base qualities were left out, and no much larger clone turns up one base away.

Findings and caveats that apply to the study as a whole: A small share of clonotypes was detected in both CD4 and CD8 compartments, with the overlap likely arising from convergent recombination. FACS-sorted repertoires could contain abundant contaminating clonotypes from the bulk population, so computational filtering was required. After the booster, most clones that had expanded after primary vaccination were detected again (almost 97% of CD4 and 88% of CD8), suggesting broad maintenance of memory. Because only a couple of donors were included in the study, the extent to which the findings can be generalized is limited. Compared with the primary T-cell response, the secondary T-cell response was weaker but faster, peaking on day 5 rather than day 15.

Explained via the paper, the treatment or condition label denotes: live attenuated yellow fever vaccine strain. At each blood-draw timepoint, two biological replicates of bulk PBMCs were collected. PBMCs were isolated from peripheral blood using a standard Ficoll-Paque protocol. RNA was extracted with TriZol from bulk PBMCs, CD4 and CD8 fractions, and dextramer-positive and dextramer-negative fractions. The chain is made from TRBV12-3 or TRBV12-4 and TRBJ2-2; the best D guess is TRBD1, with 6 bases matching. The clonotype comes from a man aged 30-40 years who received the YFV17D yellow fever vaccine. The source was PBMCs, collected on the day of the yellow fever booster vaccination. This receptor has the CDR3 CASREGPRGTPTGELFF. The sequenced DNA is TGTGCCAGCCGAGAGGGCCCGCGAGGGACACCCACCGGGGAGCTGTTTTTT.